Given below is one T cell receptor (beta chain) in context. The sample is drawn from a study of CD8 T cells in Susac syndrome. Random hexamers primed reverse transcription of 0.5 to 1 ug RNA. An immunoSEQ multiplex PCR amplified TCR beta CDR3 over 54 Vbeta and 13 Jbeta. TCRdb ran MiXCR on the immunoSEQ multiplex PCR reads and lists one entry per CDR3 protein. The table shows a few hundred thousand distinct CDR3 sequences, with 75% to 85% occurring only once. Germline V gene data show CDR1 as MNHNY and CDR2 as SVGAGI (reference sequence). V was clipped by 5 bases and J by 6 bases, with 17 bases between them. The CDR3 is 14 residues long.

The sequencing sample was made of CD8+ T cells from PBMCs. V and J are TRBV6-6 and TRBJ2-7, with D perhaps TRBD2 (5 bases). This sequence originates from a human donor with multiple sclerosis. CDR3 sequence reads: CASSPGSSAGEQYF. Written as DNA, the CDR3 is TGTGCCAGCAGTCCCGGGTCCTCTGCGGGCGAGCAGTACTTC.